This T cell receptor beta chain originates from a study of T cell repertoires in cytomegalovirus infection. At the level of the study: Through public TCR beta signatures, both CMV infection and matching HLA type were indicated.

TCRdb itself ran the reads through MiXCR, one entry per CDR3 protein. The sample contains fewer than 200,000 distinct CDR3 sequences, 13% to 15% of which appear only once. Trimming removed 5 bases from V and 8 bases from J; junction bases left unmatched: 4. This CDR3 spans 11 amino acids. Germline V gene sequence: CDR1 SQVTM, CDR2 ANQGSEA. The rearrangement joins TRBV29-1 to TRBJ1-2, with 8 bases identical to TRBD1. The specimen was PBMCs. This receptor was obtained from a human donor in good health (CMV status not recorded). Some clones in this sample may be carry-over from other donors' samples. The CDR3 nucleotides read TGCAGCGTTAAACAGGGGGAAGGCTACACCTTC. Amino acid sequence: CSVKQGEGYTF.